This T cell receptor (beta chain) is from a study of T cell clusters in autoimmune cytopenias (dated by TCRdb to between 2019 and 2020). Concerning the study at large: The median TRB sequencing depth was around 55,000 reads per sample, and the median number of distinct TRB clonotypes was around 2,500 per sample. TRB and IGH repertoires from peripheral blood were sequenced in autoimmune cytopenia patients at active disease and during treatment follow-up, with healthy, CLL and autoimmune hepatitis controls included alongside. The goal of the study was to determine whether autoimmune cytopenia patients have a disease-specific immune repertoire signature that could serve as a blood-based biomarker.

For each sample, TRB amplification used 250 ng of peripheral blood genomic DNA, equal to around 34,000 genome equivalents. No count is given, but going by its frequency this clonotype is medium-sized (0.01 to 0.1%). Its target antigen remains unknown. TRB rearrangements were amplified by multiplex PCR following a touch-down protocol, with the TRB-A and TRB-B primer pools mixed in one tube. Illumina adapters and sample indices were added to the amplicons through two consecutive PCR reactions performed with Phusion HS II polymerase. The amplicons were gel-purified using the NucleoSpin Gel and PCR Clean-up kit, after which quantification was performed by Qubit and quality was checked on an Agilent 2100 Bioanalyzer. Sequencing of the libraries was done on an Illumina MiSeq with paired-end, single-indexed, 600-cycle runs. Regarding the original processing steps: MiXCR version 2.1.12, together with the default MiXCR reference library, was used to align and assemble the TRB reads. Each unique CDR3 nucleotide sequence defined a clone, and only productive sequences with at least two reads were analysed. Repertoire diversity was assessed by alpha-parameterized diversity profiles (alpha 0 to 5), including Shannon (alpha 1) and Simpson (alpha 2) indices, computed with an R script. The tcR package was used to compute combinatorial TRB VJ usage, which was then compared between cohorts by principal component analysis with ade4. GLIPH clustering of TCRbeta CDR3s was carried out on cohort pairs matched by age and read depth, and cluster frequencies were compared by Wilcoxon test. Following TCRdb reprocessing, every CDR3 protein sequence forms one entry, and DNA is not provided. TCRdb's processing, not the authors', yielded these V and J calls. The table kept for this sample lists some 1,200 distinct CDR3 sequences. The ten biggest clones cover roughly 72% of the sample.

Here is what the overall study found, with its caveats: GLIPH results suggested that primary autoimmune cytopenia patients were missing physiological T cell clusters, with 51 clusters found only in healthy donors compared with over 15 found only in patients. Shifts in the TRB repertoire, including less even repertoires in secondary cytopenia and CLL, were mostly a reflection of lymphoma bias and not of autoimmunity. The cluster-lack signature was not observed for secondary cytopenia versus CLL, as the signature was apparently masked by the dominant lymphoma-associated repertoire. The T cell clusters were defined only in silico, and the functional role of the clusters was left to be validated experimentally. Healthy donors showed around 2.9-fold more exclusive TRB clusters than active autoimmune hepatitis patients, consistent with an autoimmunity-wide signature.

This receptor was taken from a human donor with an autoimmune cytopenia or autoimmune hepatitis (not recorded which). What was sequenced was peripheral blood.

The CDR3 amino acid sequence is: CASSEKGGTDTQYF. The chain uses TRBV6-1 and TRBJ2-3. The CDR3 has 14 amino acids, counting the end cysteine and phenylalanine. The nucleotide record is missing. According to the germline V gene, CDR1 reads MNHNS and CDR2 reads SASEGT.